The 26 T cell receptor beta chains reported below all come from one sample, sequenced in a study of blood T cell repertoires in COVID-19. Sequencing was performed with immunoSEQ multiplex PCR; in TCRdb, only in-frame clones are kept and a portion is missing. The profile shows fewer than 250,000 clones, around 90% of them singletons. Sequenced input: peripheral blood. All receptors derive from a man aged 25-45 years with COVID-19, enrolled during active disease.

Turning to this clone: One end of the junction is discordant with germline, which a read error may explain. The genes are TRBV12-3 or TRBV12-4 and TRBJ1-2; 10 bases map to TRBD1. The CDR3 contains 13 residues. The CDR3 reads CASRLGTGEGYTF. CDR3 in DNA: TGTGCCAGCAGATTAGGGACAGGGGAAGGCTACACCTTC.

The CDR3 is CASRVGDSPLHF. CDR3 coding DNA: TGCGCCAGCAGAGTAGGGGATTCACCCCTCCACTTT. This chain links TRBV5-1 with TRBJ1-6; tentatively, D is TRBD1 (5 bases). Germline-derived CDR1 and CDR2 are SGHRS and YFSETQ. The CDR3 is 12 residues long. The V end was cut by 5 bases, the J end by 8 bases, with 8 bases between.

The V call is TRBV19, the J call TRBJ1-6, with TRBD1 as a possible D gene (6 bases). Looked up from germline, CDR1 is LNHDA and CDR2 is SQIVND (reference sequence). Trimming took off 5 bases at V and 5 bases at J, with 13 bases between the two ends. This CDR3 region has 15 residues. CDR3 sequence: CASSLIQGNNSPLHF. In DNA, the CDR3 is TGTGCCAGTAGTCTCATACAGGGAAATAATTCACCCCTCCACTTT. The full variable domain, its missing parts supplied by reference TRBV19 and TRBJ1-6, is DGGITQSPKYLFRKEGQNVTLSCEQNLNHDAMYWYRQDPGQGLRLIYYSQIVNDFQKGDIAEGYSVSREKKESFPLTVTSAQKNPTAFYLCASSLIQGNNSPLHFGNGTRLTVT.

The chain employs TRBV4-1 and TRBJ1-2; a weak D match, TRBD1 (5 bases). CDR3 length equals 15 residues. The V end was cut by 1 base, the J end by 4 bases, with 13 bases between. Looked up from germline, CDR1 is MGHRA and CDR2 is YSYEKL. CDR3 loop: CASSQVSWGGYGYTF. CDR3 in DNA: TGCGCCAGCAGCCAAGTCTCCTGGGGCGGCTATGGCTACACCTTC.

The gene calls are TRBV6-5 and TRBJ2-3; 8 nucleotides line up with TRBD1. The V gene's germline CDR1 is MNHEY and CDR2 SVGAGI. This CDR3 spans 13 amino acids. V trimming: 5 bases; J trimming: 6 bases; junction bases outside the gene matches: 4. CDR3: CASSRQGTDTQYF. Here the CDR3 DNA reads TGTGCCAGCAGTCGACAGGGGACCGATACGCAGTATTTT.

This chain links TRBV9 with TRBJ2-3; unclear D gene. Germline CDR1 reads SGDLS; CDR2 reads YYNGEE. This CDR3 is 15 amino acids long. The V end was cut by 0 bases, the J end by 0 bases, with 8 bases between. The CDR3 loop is CASSVGVGSTDTQYF. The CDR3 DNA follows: TGTGCCAGCAGCGTAGGGGTCGGGAGCACAGATACGCAGTATTTT.

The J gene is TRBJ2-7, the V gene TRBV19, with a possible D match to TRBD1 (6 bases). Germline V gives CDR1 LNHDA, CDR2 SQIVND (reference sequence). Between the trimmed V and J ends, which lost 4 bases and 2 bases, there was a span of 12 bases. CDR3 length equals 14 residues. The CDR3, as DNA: TGTGCCAGTAGTACCACAGGGTCCACCTACGAGCAGTACTTC. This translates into CASSTTGSTYEQYF.

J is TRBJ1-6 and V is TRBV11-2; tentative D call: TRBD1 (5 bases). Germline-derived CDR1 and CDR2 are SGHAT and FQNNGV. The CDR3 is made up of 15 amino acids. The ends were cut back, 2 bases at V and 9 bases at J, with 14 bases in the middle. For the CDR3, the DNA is TGTGCCAGCAGCTTATCGGGGGAAGGCATTTCACCCCTCCACTTT. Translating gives CASSLSGEGISPLHF.

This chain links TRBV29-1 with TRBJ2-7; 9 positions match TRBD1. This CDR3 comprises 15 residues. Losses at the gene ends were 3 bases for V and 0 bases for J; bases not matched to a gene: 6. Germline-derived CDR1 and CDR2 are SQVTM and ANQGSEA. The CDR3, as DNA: TGCAGCGTTGACAGGGGACAGGGAGGCTCCTACGAGCAGTACTTC. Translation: CSVDRGQGGSYEQYF.

CDR3 residues: CASSLKGLAGGEQFF. The CDR3 nucleotides read TGCGCCAGCAGCTTGAAGGGACTAGCGGGGGGTGAGCAGTTCTTC. V usage is TRBV5-1 and J usage is TRBJ2-1, with TRBD2 matching 15 bases. Losses at the gene ends were 1 base for V and 9 bases for J; bases not matched to a gene: 2. CDR1 is SGHRS, CDR2 YFSETQ, per germline. The CDR3 runs to 15 residues.

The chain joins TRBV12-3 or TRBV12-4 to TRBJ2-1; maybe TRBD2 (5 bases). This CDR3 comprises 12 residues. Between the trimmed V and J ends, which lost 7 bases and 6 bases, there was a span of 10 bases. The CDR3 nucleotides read TGTGCCAGCACCGCTAGCTTCAATGAGCAGTTCTTC. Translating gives CASTASFNEQFF.

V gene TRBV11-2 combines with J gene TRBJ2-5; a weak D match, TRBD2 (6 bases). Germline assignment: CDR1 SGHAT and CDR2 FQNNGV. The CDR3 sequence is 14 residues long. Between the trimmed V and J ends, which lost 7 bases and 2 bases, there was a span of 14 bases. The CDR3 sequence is CASNPGRRQETQYF. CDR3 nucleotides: TGTGCCAGCAACCCTGGGAGGAGACAAGAGACCCAGTACTTC.

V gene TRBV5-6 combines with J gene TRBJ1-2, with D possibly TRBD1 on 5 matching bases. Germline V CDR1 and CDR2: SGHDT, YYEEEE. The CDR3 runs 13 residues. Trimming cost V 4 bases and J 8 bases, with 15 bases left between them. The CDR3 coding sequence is TGTGCCAGCAGCCAAGACAGTGCTTGGGGCTACACCTTC. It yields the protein CASSQDSAWGYTF.

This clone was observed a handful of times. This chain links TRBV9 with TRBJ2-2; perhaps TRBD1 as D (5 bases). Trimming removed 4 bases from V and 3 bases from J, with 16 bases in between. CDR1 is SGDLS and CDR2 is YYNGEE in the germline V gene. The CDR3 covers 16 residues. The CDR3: CASSPLLTDYTGELFF. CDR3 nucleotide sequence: TGTGCCAGCAGCCCCCTCTTGACAGACTACACCGGGGAGCTGTTTTTT.

The CDR3 spells CASSRDIQETQYF. CDR3 DNA: TGTGCCAGCAGTCGGGACATCCAAGAGACCCAGTACTTC. This chain links TRBV2 with TRBJ2-5; possibly TRBD1 for D (6 bases). The CDR3 runs to 13 residues. V was trimmed by 5 bases and J by 1 base, leaving 8 bases between them. Germline values: CDR1 SNHLY, CDR2 FYNNEI. Based on the CDR3 plus reference TRBV2 and TRBJ2-5, the full variable domain is EPEVTQTPSHQVTQMGQEVILRCVPISNHLYFYWYRQILGQKVEFLVSFYNNEISEKSEIFDDQFSVERPDGSNFTLKIRSTKLEDSAMYFCASSRDIQETQYFGPGTRLLVL.

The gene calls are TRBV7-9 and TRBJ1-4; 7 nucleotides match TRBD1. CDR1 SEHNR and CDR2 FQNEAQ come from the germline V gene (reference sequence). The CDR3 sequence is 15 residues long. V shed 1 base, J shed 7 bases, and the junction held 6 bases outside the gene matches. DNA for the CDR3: TGTGCCAGCAGCTTAGGACAGGGCGACCGTGAAAAACTGTTTTTT. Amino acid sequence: CASSLGQGDREKLFF.

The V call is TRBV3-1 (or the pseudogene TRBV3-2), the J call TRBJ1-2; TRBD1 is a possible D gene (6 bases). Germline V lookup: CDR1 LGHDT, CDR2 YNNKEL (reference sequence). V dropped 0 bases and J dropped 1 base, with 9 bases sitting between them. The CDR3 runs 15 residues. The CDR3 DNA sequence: TGTGCCAGCAGCCAAGAGGACAGATATAACTATGGCTACACCTTC. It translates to CASSQEDRYNYGYTF.

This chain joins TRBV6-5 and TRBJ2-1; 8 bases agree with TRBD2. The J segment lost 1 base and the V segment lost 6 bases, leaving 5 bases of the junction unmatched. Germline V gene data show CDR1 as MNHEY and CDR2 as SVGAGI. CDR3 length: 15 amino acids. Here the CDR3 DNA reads TGTGCCAGCAGCCTCGGGACTAGATCCTACAATGAGCAGTTCTTC. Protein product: CASSLGTRSYNEQFF.

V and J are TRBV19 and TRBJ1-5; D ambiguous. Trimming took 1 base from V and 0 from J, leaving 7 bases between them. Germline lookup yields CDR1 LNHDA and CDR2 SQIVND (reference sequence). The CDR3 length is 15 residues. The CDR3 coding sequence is TGTGCCAGTAGTATAGGGCAGAATAGCAATCAGCCCCAGCATTTT. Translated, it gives CASSIGQNSNQPQHF.

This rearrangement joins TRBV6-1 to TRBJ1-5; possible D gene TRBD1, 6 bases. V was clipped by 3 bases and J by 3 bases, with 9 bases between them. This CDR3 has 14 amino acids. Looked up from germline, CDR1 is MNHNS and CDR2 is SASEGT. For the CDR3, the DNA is TGTGCCAGCAGTGAGAACAGGGACAATCAGCCCCAGCATTTT. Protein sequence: CASSENRDNQPQHF.

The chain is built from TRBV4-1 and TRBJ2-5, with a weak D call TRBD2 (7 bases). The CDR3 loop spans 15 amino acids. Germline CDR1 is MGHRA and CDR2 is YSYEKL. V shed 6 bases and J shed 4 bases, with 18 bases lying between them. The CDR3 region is CASRSIRGGLETQYF. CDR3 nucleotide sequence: TGCGCCAGCAGGAGCATCAGGGGAGGGTTAGAGACCCAGTACTTC.

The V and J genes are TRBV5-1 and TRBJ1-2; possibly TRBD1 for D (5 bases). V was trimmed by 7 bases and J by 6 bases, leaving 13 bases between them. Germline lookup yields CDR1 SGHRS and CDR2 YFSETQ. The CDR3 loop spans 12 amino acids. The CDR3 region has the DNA TGCGCCAGCTGGCAGGGAGGTAATGGCTACACCTTC. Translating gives CASWQGGNGYTF.

CDR3 DNA sequence: TGCGCCAGCAGTCGGAGCGGGGGGCCGAACAATGAGCAGTTCTTC. Its translation: CASSRSGGPNNEQFF. The chain joins TRBV5-1 to TRBJ2-1, with TRBD2 identical over 9 bases. CDR3 length: 15 residues. With 5 bases clipped from V and 5 bases from J, the junction kept 8 bases outside the gene matches. Germline CDR1 is SGHRS and CDR2 is YFSETQ. The whole variable domain, filled in from reference TRBV5-1 and TRBJ2-1, reads KAGVTQTPRYLIKTRGQQVTLSCSPISGHRSVSWYQQTPGQGLQFLFEYFSETQRNKGNFPGRFSGRQFSNSRSEMNVSTLELGDSALYLCASSRSGGPNNEQFFGPGTRLTVL.

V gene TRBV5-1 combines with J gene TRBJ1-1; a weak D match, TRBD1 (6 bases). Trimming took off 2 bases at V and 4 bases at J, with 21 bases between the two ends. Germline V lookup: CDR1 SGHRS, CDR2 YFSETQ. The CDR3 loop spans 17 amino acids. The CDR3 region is CASSFVGAGVGGTEAFF. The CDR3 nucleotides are TGCGCCAGCAGCTTTGTAGGTGCAGGGGTCGGCGGCACTGAAGCTTTCTTT.

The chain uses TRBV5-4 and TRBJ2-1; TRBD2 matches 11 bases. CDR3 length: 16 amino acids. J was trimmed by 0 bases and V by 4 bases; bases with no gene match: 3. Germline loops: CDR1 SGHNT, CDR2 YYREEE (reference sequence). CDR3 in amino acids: CASSRTSGPSYNEQFF. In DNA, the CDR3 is TGTGCCAGCAGCAGGACTAGCGGGCCCTCCTACAATGAGCAGTTCTTC.

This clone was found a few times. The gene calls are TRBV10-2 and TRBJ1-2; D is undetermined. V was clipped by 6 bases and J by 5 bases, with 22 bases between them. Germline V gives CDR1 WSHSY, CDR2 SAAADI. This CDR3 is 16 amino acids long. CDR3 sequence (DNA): TGCGCCAGCAGCGCCAACCCCGGAGCGGTTCCTTATGGCTACACCTTC. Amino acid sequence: CASSANPGAVPYGYTF.